This T cell receptor (beta chain) was recovered during a study of blood T cell repertoires in COVID-19. For the study at large: Sources were T cells, B-cell-depleted T cells, or PBMCs; the material itself was cDNA or gDNA.

Methods used by the authors: Amplified reference gene primers provided the basis for estimating nucleated cell counts. Profiling relied on immunoSEQ multiplex PCR, and the TCRdb table lists in-frame clones only, not all of them. V and J calls and clone size follow that table, whereas D and trimming were derived from the DNA. Of over 100,000 clones in the sample, roughly four fifths were seen once. This CDR3 has 17 residues. The ends lost 6 bases at V and 0 bases at J; junction bases unmatched: 4. CDR1 is MNHEY, CDR2 SMNVEV, per germline (reference sequence). The chain joins TRBV27 to TRBJ1-6; 11 bases match TRBD1. Sample: peripheral blood. The sequence was obtained from a man aged 65-85 years with acute or convalescent COVID-19. The CDR3 DNA is TGTGCCAGCAGAACCGGGACAGGGGGCTCCTATAATTCACCCCTCCACTTT. It specifies CASRTGTGGSYNSPLHF.